This T cell receptor (beta chain) was observed in a study of technical replicates of blood from several donors. The assay was immunoSEQ multiplex PCR, and TCRdb's table has in-frame clones only and misses some. The sample has about 81,000 clones; under 97% are singletons. Germline loops: CDR1 MNHEY, CDR2 SVGAGI. The CDR3 contains 14 residues. V gave up 0 bases and J gave up 5 bases; unmatched junction bases: 3. This clonotype was sampled from a human donor in good health. V usage is TRBV6-5 and J usage is TRBJ1-1; 7 positions match TRBD1. Sequencing input: T cells isolated from PBMCs. DNA of the CDR3: TGTGCCAGCAGTTACTCTCCGGGACAGACTGAAGCTTTCTTT. Amino acid sequence: CASSYSPGQTEAFF.